Each of the 13 T cell receptor beta chains below was sequenced from the same sample in a study of human T cells and chemical hapten exposure. One entry per CDR3 protein results from TCRdb running MiXCR on the RACE reads. This sample has 44,000 or so distinct CDR3 sequences, with 3% to 4% found just once. As to time point: healthy volunteer bleed at 6 weeks. Unfractionated whole blood was the source of the extracted total RNA. Sequencing input: whole blood. The receptors shown here come from a human donor in good health. Some clones in this sample may be carry-over from other donors' samples.

This clonotype was detected ten times or more. The rearrangement links TRBV20-1 to TRBJ2-1, with 10 bases identical to TRBD1. CDR1 is DFQATT, CDR2 SNEGSKA, per germline (reference sequence). The V segment lost 3 bases and the J segment 7 bases; nucleotides outside the gene matches: 3. The CDR3 covers 13 residues. For the CDR3, the DNA is TGCAGTGCTAGCTCGGACAGGGGGAATGAGCAGTTCTTC. It is translated as CSASSDRGNEQFF.

Written as DNA, the CDR3 is TGTGCCAGCAGTTTATGGGGACAGCCTGGTACTGAAGCTTTCTTT. This encodes CASSLWGQPGTEAFF. The V gene is TRBV28, the J gene TRBJ1-1; TRBD1 matches 7 bases. Trimming at V came to 0 bases and at J to 5 bases, leaving 6 bases not matched to a gene. Germline V gene data show CDR1 as MDHEN and CDR2 as SYDVKM. The length of the CDR3 is 15 residues.

The table lists this clonotype with many counts. The genes are TRBV10-1 and TRBJ2-7; 9 nucleotides match TRBD1. From germline, CDR1 is WNHNN and CDR2 SYGVQD (reference sequence). This CDR3 contains 14 residues. Trimming removed 4 bases from V and 3 bases from J; junction bases left unmatched: 4. The CDR3 region has the DNA TGCGCCAGCAGTGCGGGACAGGGACTCTACGAGCAGTACTTC. This sequence encodes CASSAGQGLYEQYF.

This clonotype was observed many times. CDR3 coding DNA: TGCAGTGCTCACGACAGCTACGAGCAGTACTTC. This sequence encodes CSAHDSYEQYF. The V and J genes are TRBV20-1 and TRBJ2-7; possibly TRBD1 for D (5 bases). The CDR3 runs 11 residues. CDR1 and CDR2 from the germline V gene are DFQATT and SNEGSKA (reference sequence). The ends were cut back, 5 bases at V and 3 bases at J, with 8 bases in the middle.

This clonotype was detected ten times or more. The rearrangement joins TRBV29-1 to TRBJ2-5, with a weak D call TRBD2 (5 bases). The CDR3 is 12 residues long. V lost 4 bases and J 1 base, leaving 7 bases between the germline ends. Germline CDR1 and CDR2: SQVTM and ANQGSEA. DNA of the CDR3: TGCAGCGTTGCGAGGGCCCAAGAGACCCAGTACTTC. It translates to CSVARAQETQYF. Full variable domain (rest looked up from reference TRBV29-1 and TRBJ2-5): SAVISQKPSRDICQRGTSLTIQCQVDSQVTMMFWYRQQPGQSLTLIATANQGSEATYESGFVIDKFPISRPNLTFSTLTVSNMSPEDSSIYLCSVARAQETQYFGPGTRLLVL.

The chain combines TRBV28 with TRBJ1-2, with 8 bases matching TRBD1. Germline CDR1 MDHEN, CDR2 SYDVKM. J gave up 4 bases and V 1 base, and 11 bases lay outside the gene matches. This CDR3 comprises 17 residues. CDR3 DNA: TGTGCCAGCAGTTTATTCCTGTGGGCAGGGGGCCCCTATGGCTACACCTTC. It is translated as CASSLFLWAGGPYGYTF.

The chain is built from TRBV20-1 and TRBJ2-6; D uncertain. Germline-derived CDR1 and CDR2 are DFQATT and SNEGSKA (reference sequence). This CDR3 is 15 amino acids long. Trimming removed 4 bases from V and 0 bases from J, with 10 bases in between. This CDR3 is CSAIQRSSGANVLTF. CDR3 in DNA: TGCAGTGCTATCCAACGGAGCTCTGGGGCCAACGTCCTGACTTTC.

The V call is TRBV6-6, the J call TRBJ2-3; 7 bases match TRBD2. Trimming cost V 6 bases and J 2 bases; bases outside gene matches: 5. The CDR3 covers 14 residues. The germline CDR1 and CDR2 sequences are MNHNY and SVGAGI (reference sequence). The CDR3 DNA reads as TGTGCCAGCAGCCGGAGCGGGGCCACAGATACGCAGTATTTT. Translated, it gives CASSRSGATDTQYF.

This clonotype was observed at least ten times. The gene calls are TRBV3-1 and TRBJ1-2; 7 positions match TRBD1. Germline CDR1 is LGHDT and CDR2 is YNNKEL (reference sequence). The CDR3 contains 13 residues. Trimming at V came to 4 bases and at J to 8 bases, leaving 7 bases not matched to a gene. CDR3 bases: TGTGCCAGCAGCCCAAGTGCGACAGGGGGCTACACCTTC. Its translation: CASSPSATGGYTF.

This clonotype was observed at least ten times. The chain links TRBV29-1 to TRBJ1-4; TRBD1 matches at 8 bases. The CDR3 is made up of 14 amino acids. Germline V gene data show CDR1 as SQVTM and CDR2 as ANQGSEA. V trimming: 6 bases; J trimming: 8 bases; junction bases outside the gene matches: 11. The CDR3 here is CSVIIRDRKEKLFF. CDR3 coding DNA: TGCAGCGTCATCATCCGGGACAGGAAAGAAAAACTGTTTTTT.

The table lists this clonotype with many counts. This chain links TRBV3-1 with TRBJ2-3, with D perhaps TRBD1 (6 bases). Germline V gene data show CDR1 as LGHDT and CDR2 as YNNKEL (reference sequence). The V end was cut by 0 bases, the J end by 0 bases, with 10 bases between. This CDR3 has 16 amino acids. The CDR3 bases are TGTGCCAGCAGCCAAGAATCCAGGGGAAGCACAGATACGCAGTATTTT. Its protein is CASSQESRGSTDTQYF.

This clonotype was picked up many times. The rearrangement uses TRBV6-1 and TRBJ2-7; 9 bases match TRBD1. With 6 bases clipped from V and 3 bases from J, the junction kept 12 bases outside the gene matches. The CDR3 has 16 residues. From germline, CDR1 is MNHNS and CDR2 SASEGT. DNA of the CDR3: TGTGCCAGCAGCCGAACAGAGACAGGGGGAGGCTACGAGCAGTACTTC. Its protein product is CASSRTETGGGYEQYF.

This clonotype was found many times. This chain links TRBV3-1 with TRBJ2-1; D is ambiguous. Germline V lookup: CDR1 LGHDT, CDR2 YNNKEL (reference sequence). There are 11 residues in the CDR3. V was shortened by 5 bases and J by 6 bases, with 5 bases between the two germline ends. The CDR3 sequence is CASSSLNEQFF. DNA of the CDR3: TGTGCCAGCAGCTCGCTCAATGAGCAGTTCTTC.